Listed below are T cell receptor beta chains from one sample, sequenced in a study of vaccination and CD4 T cells after COVID-19. The antigens of these receptors remain unknown. TCRdb fed the PCR reads into MiXCR, producing one record per CDR3 protein. The sample records 20,000 to 30,000 distinct CDR3 sequences, 62% being singletons. The source material was CD4+ T cells from blood, cultured in vitro. The source of these receptors is a human donor who had recovered from COVID-19. CDR3s include the opening cysteine and the closing phenylalanine or tryptophan. The order of the fields is CDR3 length, clone size, V gene, J gene, D gene, CDR3 DNA, CDR3 protein. A D gene is named only where the DNA matches it firmly. The listing skips clone size in some rows; elsewhere it reads once, few, many or a size class.

cdr3_length: 15
clone_size: NA
v_call: TRBV6-2/TRBV6-3
j_call: TRBJ2-7
d_call: TRBD2
cdr3_nt: TGTGCCAGCAGTACCGAGTCAGCGGGAGCCTACGAGCAGTACTTC
cdr3_aa: CASSTESAGAYEQYF

cdr3_length: 14
clone_size: NA
v_call: TRBV20-1
j_call: TRBJ2-7
d_call: NA
cdr3_nt: TGCAGTGCTACTCCCGGGGGACGGTCCTACGAGCAGTACTTC
cdr3_aa: CSATPGGRSYEQYF

cdr3_length: 13
clone_size: NA
v_call: TRBV6-2/TRBV6-3
j_call: TRBJ1-1
d_call: NA
cdr3_nt: TGTGCCAGCACCCGGGCCCGAGGCACTGAAGCTTTCTTT
cdr3_aa: CASTRARGTEAFF

cdr3_length: 15
clone_size: few
v_call: TRBV7-2
j_call: TRBJ2-5
d_call: TRBD2
cdr3_nt: TGTGCCAGCAGCTTACTAGCGGGAGGGGAGGAGACCCAGTACTTC
cdr3_aa: CASSLLAGGEETQYF

cdr3_length: 14
clone_size: few
v_call: TRBV20-1
j_call: TRBJ1-3
d_call: TRBD1
cdr3_nt: TGCAGTGCTAAAAGGGACAGGCCCGGGGGCACCATATATTTT
cdr3_aa: CSAKRDRPGGTIYF

cdr3_length: 15
clone_size: NA
v_call: TRBV27
j_call: TRBJ2-3
d_call: TRBD1
cdr3_nt: TGTGCCAGCAGTCGGGGACAGGGAACTTTAGATACGCAGTATTTT
cdr3_aa: CASSRGQGTLDTQYF

cdr3_length: 14
clone_size: NA
v_call: TRBV7-6
j_call: TRBJ2-7
d_call: NA
cdr3_nt: TGTGCCAGCAGCTTAGAATTGGTCTCCTACGAGCAGTACTTC
cdr3_aa: CASSLELVSYEQYF

cdr3_length: 12
clone_size: few
v_call: TRBV27
j_call: TRBJ2-7
d_call: NA
cdr3_nt: TGTGCCAGCAGGAGGGGGGGTTACGAGCAGTACTTC
cdr3_aa: CASRRGGYEQYF

cdr3_length: 12
clone_size: NA
v_call: TRBV4-1
j_call: TRBJ1-3
d_call: NA
cdr3_nt: TGCGCCAGCAGCCAAGCTGGAAACACCATATATTTT
cdr3_aa: CASSQAGNTIYF

cdr3_length: 14
clone_size: NA
v_call: TRBV11-2
j_call: TRBJ1-1
d_call: TRBD1
cdr3_nt: TGTGCCAGCAGCGTTACAGGGGGGAGCACTGAAGCTTTCTTT
cdr3_aa: CASSVTGGSTEAFF

cdr3_length: 14
clone_size: once
v_call: TRBV2
j_call: TRBJ2-3
d_call: TRBD1
cdr3_nt: TGTGCCAGCAGACACGACAGGGACACAGATACGCAGTATTTT
cdr3_aa: CASRHDRDTDTQYF

cdr3_length: 14
clone_size: NA
v_call: TRBV25-1
j_call: TRBJ1-1
d_call: NA
cdr3_nt: TGTGCCAGCAGTGACACAAGGGGGTACACTGAAGCTTTCTTT
cdr3_aa: CASSDTRGYTEAFF

cdr3_length: 16
clone_size: NA
v_call: TRBV5-4
j_call: TRBJ2-7
d_call: TRBD1
cdr3_nt: TGTGCCAGCAGCTTGAGACCCGGGACAGGGGTGTACGAGCAGTACTTC
cdr3_aa: CASSLRPGTGVYEQYF

cdr3_length: 14
clone_size: once
v_call: TRBV5-4
j_call: TRBJ1-1
d_call: NA
cdr3_nt: TGTGCCAGCAGCTTGGGGGGCCCGAACACTGAAGCTTTCTTT
cdr3_aa: CASSLGGPNTEAFF

cdr3_length: 12
clone_size: NA
v_call: TRBV2
j_call: TRBJ2-1
d_call: NA
cdr3_nt: TGTGCCAGCAGTGGCAGGGGGAGGGACCAGTTCTTC
cdr3_aa: CASSGRGRDQFF

cdr3_length: 16
clone_size: NA
v_call: TRBV28
j_call: TRBJ1-5
d_call: TRBD1
cdr3_nt: TGTGCCAGCAGTCCTCTTCGGACAGGGGAGAGTCAGCCCCAGCATTTT
cdr3_aa: CASSPLRTGESQPQHF

cdr3_length: 16
clone_size: NA
v_call: TRBV20-1
j_call: TRBJ1-6
d_call: TRBD1
cdr3_nt: TGCAGTGCCCCCCGACAGGGTGGCTACAATAATTCACCCCTCCACTTT
cdr3_aa: CSAPRQGGYNNSPLHF

cdr3_length: 13
clone_size: few
v_call: TRBV2
j_call: TRBJ1-2
d_call: NA
cdr3_nt: TGTGCCAGCAGTGAAGCGCGGGGGTATGGCTACACCTTC
cdr3_aa: CASSEARGYGYTF

cdr3_length: 15
clone_size: NA
v_call: TRBV11-3
j_call: TRBJ2-1
d_call: TRBD1
cdr3_nt: TGTGCCAGCAGCTTAGGGGACAGGCCCGGCAATGAGCAGTTCTTC
cdr3_aa: CASSLGDRPGNEQFF

cdr3_length: 14
clone_size: NA
v_call: TRBV4-3
j_call: TRBJ1-2
d_call: NA
cdr3_nt: TGCGCCAGCAGCCAAGCACGGGCTAACTATGGCTACACCTTC
cdr3_aa: CASSQARANYGYTF

cdr3_length: 14
clone_size: few
v_call: TRBV12-3/TRBV12-4
j_call: TRBJ1-5
d_call: NA
cdr3_nt: TGTGCCAGCAGTTTATTCGTTTGGGATCAGCCCCAGCATTTT
cdr3_aa: CASSLFVWDQPQHF

cdr3_length: 13
clone_size: few
v_call: TRBV10-3
j_call: TRBJ1-1
d_call: NA
cdr3_nt: TGTGCCATCAGCCAGACAGGGAACACTGAAGCTTTCTTT
cdr3_aa: CAISQTGNTEAFF

cdr3_length: 15
clone_size: NA
v_call: TRBV20-1
j_call: TRBJ2-3
d_call: TRBD2
cdr3_nt: TGCAGTGCTAGAGGTTCTAGCGGGAGAGCAGATACGCAGTATTTT
cdr3_aa: CSARGSSGRADTQYF

cdr3_length: 15
clone_size: few
v_call: TRBV6-1
j_call: TRBJ1-5
d_call: TRBD1
cdr3_nt: TGTGCCAGCAGTGGGACAGGAAATAGCAATCAGCCCCAGCATTTT
cdr3_aa: CASSGTGNSNQPQHF

cdr3_length: 13
clone_size: few
v_call: TRBV20-1
j_call: TRBJ2-7
d_call: TRBD1
cdr3_nt: TGCAGTGCAATCAGGGGGCGCCCCTACGAGCAGTACTTC
cdr3_aa: CSAIRGRPYEQYF

cdr3_length: 15
clone_size: NA
v_call: TRBV6-2/TRBV6-3
j_call: TRBJ1-5
d_call: TRBD1
cdr3_nt: TGTGCCAGCAGGCTAGGGACAGGGTTCAATCAGCCCCAGCATTTT
cdr3_aa: CASRLGTGFNQPQHF

cdr3_length: 11
clone_size: few
v_call: TRBV29-1
j_call: TRBJ2-5
d_call: NA
cdr3_nt: TGCAGCGTTGCTGGTCAAGAGACCCAGTACTTC
cdr3_aa: CSVAGQETQYF

cdr3_length: 14
clone_size: NA
v_call: TRBV10-3
j_call: TRBJ2-7
d_call: TRBD1
cdr3_nt: TGTGCCACTACTCCCGGGACAGGGGGCTCCGAGCAGTACTTC
cdr3_aa: CATTPGTGGSEQYF

cdr3_length: 15
clone_size: NA
v_call: TRBV6-1
j_call: TRBJ1-2
d_call: TRBD1
cdr3_nt: TGTGCCAGCAGTCGATCCCCGGGACAGGGGTATGGCTACACCTTC
cdr3_aa: CASSRSPGQGYGYTF

cdr3_length: 14
clone_size: few
v_call: TRBV30
j_call: TRBJ1-1
d_call: NA
cdr3_nt: TGTGCCTGGAGATTTACAGGGAGGAACACTGAAGCTTTCTTT
cdr3_aa: CAWRFTGRNTEAFF

cdr3_length: 13
clone_size: NA
v_call: TRBV10-3
j_call: TRBJ2-1
d_call: NA
cdr3_nt: TGTGCCATCAGTGGGGTAGGCTACAATGAGCAGTTCTTC
cdr3_aa: CAISGVGYNEQFF

cdr3_length: 12
clone_size: few
v_call: TRBV7-2
j_call: TRBJ1-1
d_call: NA
cdr3_nt: TGTGCCAGCAGCTTAGCGGTACCTGAAGCTTTCTTT
cdr3_aa: CASSLAVPEAFF

cdr3_length: 15
clone_size: NA
v_call: TRBV19
j_call: TRBJ2-2
d_call: TRBD1
cdr3_nt: TGTGCCAGTAGTACAAGGGACAGGGTGGCCGGGGAGCTGTTTTTT
cdr3_aa: CASSTRDRVAGELFF

cdr3_length: 17
clone_size: NA
v_call: TRBV4-3
j_call: TRBJ2-3
d_call: TRBD1
cdr3_nt: TGCGCCAGCAGCCAAGGGGATTTCAGGGGGCAGGCAGATACGCAGTATTTT
cdr3_aa: CASSQGDFRGQADTQYF

cdr3_length: 13
clone_size: few
v_call: TRBV30
j_call: TRBJ2-3
d_call: NA
cdr3_nt: TGTGCCTGGAAGACTATAGTTACAGATACGCAGTATTTT
cdr3_aa: CAWKTIVTDTQYF

cdr3_length: 17
clone_size: few
v_call: TRBV6-4
j_call: TRBJ1-5
d_call: NA
cdr3_nt: TGTGCCAGCAGTCGAAAAAGGGGGGTGGTTCGCAATCAGCCCCAGCATTTT
cdr3_aa: CASSRKRGVVRNQPQHF

cdr3_length: 15
clone_size: NA
v_call: TRBV6-5
j_call: TRBJ2-7
d_call: NA
cdr3_nt: TGTGCCAGCAGTTACCTGGCAGGTAACTCCTACGAGCAGTACTTC
cdr3_aa: CASSYLAGNSYEQYF

cdr3_length: 14
clone_size: NA
v_call: TRBV6-5
j_call: TRBJ1-1
d_call: NA
cdr3_nt: TGTGCCAGCAGTTACCGGTACAGTAACACTGAAGCTTTCTTT
cdr3_aa: CASSYRYSNTEAFF

cdr3_length: 13
clone_size: NA
v_call: TRBV20-1
j_call: TRBJ2-1
d_call: TRBD2
cdr3_nt: TGCAGTGGAGCGGCGGGGGCCTACAATGAGCAGTTCTTC
cdr3_aa: CSGAAGAYNEQFF

cdr3_length: 15
clone_size: NA
v_call: TRBV7-3
j_call: TRBJ2-1
d_call: TRBD2
cdr3_nt: TGTGCCAGCAGCCCAGGTCGGGGGGGGGTCAATGAGCAGTTCTTC
cdr3_aa: CASSPGRGGVNEQFF

cdr3_length: 19
clone_size: NA
v_call: TRBV11-2
j_call: TRBJ2-3
d_call: TRBD2
cdr3_nt: TGTGCCAGCAGCCCGGATAGGGCGGGAGGGTATCGGGGCACAGATACGCAGTATTTT
cdr3_aa: CASSPDRAGGYRGTDTQYF

cdr3_length: 15
clone_size: NA
v_call: TRBV27
j_call: TRBJ1-2
d_call: NA
cdr3_nt: TGTGCCAGCAGTTTATCGATTTACGGGAGGAATGGCTACACCTTC
cdr3_aa: CASSLSIYGRNGYTF

cdr3_length: 13
clone_size: once
v_call: TRBV29-1
j_call: TRBJ2-7
d_call: TRBD1
cdr3_nt: TGCAGCGTGCGAGGGACAGGTCCCTACGAGCAGTACTTC
cdr3_aa: CSVRGTGPYEQYF

cdr3_length: 13
clone_size: once
v_call: TRBV20-1
j_call: TRBJ2-1
d_call: NA
cdr3_nt: TGCAGTGCAGAGGGACACCGTTACAATGAGCAGTTCTTC
cdr3_aa: CSAEGHRYNEQFF

cdr3_length: 16
clone_size: NA
v_call: TRBV11-3
j_call: TRBJ1-2
d_call: NA
cdr3_nt: TGTGCCAGCAGCTTACCCGGAGAGGTTCCGGCCTATGGCTACACCTTC
cdr3_aa: CASSLPGEVPAYGYTF

cdr3_length: 12
clone_size: medium-sized
v_call: TRBV7-2
j_call: TRBJ1-5
d_call: NA
cdr3_nt: TGTGCCAGCAGCGCACGGGGTCAGCCCCAGCATTTT
cdr3_aa: CASSARGQPQHF

cdr3_length: 16
clone_size: NA
v_call: TRBV18
j_call: TRBJ1-2
d_call: NA
cdr3_nt: TGTGCCAGCTCACCTAGGTCCCCGACGACTAACTATGGCTACACCTTC
cdr3_aa: CASSPRSPTTNYGYTF

cdr3_length: 16
clone_size: NA
v_call: TRBV24-1
j_call: TRBJ1-5
d_call: NA
cdr3_nt: TGTGCCACCAGTGATTGGGGTACGGGGGGACAACAGCCCCAGCATTTT
cdr3_aa: CATSDWGTGGQQPQHF

cdr3_length: 16
clone_size: few
v_call: TRBV7-2
j_call: TRBJ1-2
d_call: TRBD1
cdr3_nt: TGTGCCAGCAGCTTAGACTGGGGGACAGGACCCTATGGCTACACCTTC
cdr3_aa: CASSLDWGTGPYGYTF